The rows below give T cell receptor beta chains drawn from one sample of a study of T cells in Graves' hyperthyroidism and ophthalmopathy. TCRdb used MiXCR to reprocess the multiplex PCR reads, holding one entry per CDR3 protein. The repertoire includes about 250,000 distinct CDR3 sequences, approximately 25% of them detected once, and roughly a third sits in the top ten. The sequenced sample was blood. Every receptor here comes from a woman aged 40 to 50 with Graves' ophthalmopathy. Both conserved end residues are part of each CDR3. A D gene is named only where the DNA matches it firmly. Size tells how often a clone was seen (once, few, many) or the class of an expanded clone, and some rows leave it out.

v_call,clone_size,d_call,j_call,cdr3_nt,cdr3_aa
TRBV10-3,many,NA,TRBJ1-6,TGTGCCATCAGTGGGGGGCAGGATAATTCACCCCTCCACTTT,CAISGGQDNSPLHF
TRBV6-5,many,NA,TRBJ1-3,TGTGCCAGCAGTTACAATGGTGTCTCTGGAAACACCATATATTTT,CASSYNGVSGNTIYF
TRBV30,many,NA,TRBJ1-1,TGTGCCTGGAGTGAATGGCTGAACACTGAAGCTTTCTTT,CAWSEWLNTEAFF
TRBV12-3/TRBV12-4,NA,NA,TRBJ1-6,TGTGCCAGCAGTTTAGGGCAGGCGCCTTCACCCCTCCACTTT,CASSLGQAPSPLHF
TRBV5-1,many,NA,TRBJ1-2,TGCGCCAGCACCCGGGACCCTAACTATGGCTACACCTTC,CASTRDPNYGYTF
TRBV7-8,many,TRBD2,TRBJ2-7,TGTGCCAGCAGCTTAGTTGTTAGCGGGTACGAGCAGTACTTC,CASSLVVSGYEQYF
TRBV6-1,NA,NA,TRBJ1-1,TGTGCCAGCCATGATTGGGGCGGAGCGAACACTGAAGCTTTCTTT,CASHDWGGANTEAFF
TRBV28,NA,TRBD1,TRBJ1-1,TGTGCCAGCAGTTTAGGGACAGGGATTGGGTACACTGAAGCTTTCTTT,CASSLGTGIGYTEAFF
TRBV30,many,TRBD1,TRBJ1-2,TGTGCCTGGAGTTACAGGGGGTCGAACTATGGCTACACCTTC,CAWSYRGSNYGYTF
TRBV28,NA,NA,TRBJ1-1,TGTGCCAGCAGTTACCCCGGGAGGACTGAAGCTTTCTTT,CASSYPGRTEAFF
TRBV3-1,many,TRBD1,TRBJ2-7,TGTGCCAGCAGCCAAGGAGGGGGCGAGTTCATATTC,CASSQGGGEFIF
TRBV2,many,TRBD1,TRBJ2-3,TGTGCCAGCGGGACAGGGGGCACAGATACGCAGTATTTT,CASGTGGTDTQYF
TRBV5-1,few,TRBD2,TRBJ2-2,TGCGCCAGCAGCTTGGAAGTAGCGGGAGGAACCACCGGGGAGCTGTTTTTT,CASSLEVAGGTTGELFF
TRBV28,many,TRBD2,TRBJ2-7,TGTGCCAGCAGTCTTTGGGGTAGCGGGAGTCCCAACGAGCAGTACTTC,CASSLWGSGSPNEQYF
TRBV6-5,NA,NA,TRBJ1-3,TGTGCCAGCAGTTACTCCCCGTTATATGGAAACACCATATATTTT,CASSYSPLYGNTIYF
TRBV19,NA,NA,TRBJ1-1,TGTGCCAGTAGTAGTCCTCGGGGGCTGAACACTGAAGCTTTCTTT,CASSSPRGLNTEAFF
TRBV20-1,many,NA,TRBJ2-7,TGCAGTGCTAGAGATATACGGAGCTACGAGCAGTACTTC,CSARDIRSYEQYF
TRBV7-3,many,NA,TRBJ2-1,TGTGCCAGCAGCTATGATGGGGGCAATGAGCAGTTCTTC,CASSYDGGNEQFF
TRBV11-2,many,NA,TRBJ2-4,TGTGCCAGCAGCTTAGGCCCTCAGCTAGCCAAAAACATTCAGTACTTC,CASSLGPQLAKNIQYF
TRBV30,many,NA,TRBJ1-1,TGTGCCTGGAGCGCAGCGGGGGGGACTGAAGCTTTCTTT,CAWSAAGGTEAFF
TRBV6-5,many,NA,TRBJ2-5,TGTGCCAGCAGTTACCCCGGGCAGGGGATGGAGACCCAGTACTTC,CASSYPGQGMETQYF
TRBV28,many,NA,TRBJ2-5,TGTGCCAGCAGTTTGGGCCTGGGGGCGGGAGAGACCCAGTACTTC,CASSLGLGAGETQYF
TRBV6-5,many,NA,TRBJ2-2,TGTGCCAGCTCGGCGGACTGGAACACCGGGGAGCTGTTTTTT,CASSADWNTGELFF
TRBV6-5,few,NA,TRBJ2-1,TGTGCCAGCAGTTACGGGCCAGGGAATAATGAGCAGTTCTTC,CASSYGPGNNEQFF
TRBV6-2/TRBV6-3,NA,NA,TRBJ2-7,TGTGCCAGCAGTTATAGGACAGTTTCCTACGAGCAGTACTTC,CASSYRTVSYEQYF
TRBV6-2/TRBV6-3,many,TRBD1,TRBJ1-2,TGTGCCAGCAGTTACCCGACAGGGTTTTTCTATGGCTACACCTTC,CASSYPTGFFYGYTF
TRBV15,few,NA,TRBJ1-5,TGTGCCACCAGCCGTAGTAATCAGCCCCAGCATTTT,CATSRSNQPQHF
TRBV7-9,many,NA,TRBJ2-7,TGTGCCAGCAGCTTTGGAGGGTCTGCCGAGCAGTACTTC,CASSFGGSAEQYF
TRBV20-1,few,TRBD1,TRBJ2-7,TGCAGTGCCGGACAGGGCTACTACGAGCAGTACTTC,CSAGQGYYEQYF
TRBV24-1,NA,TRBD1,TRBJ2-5,TGTGCCACAGCCGGGACAGGGGGACCCCAAGAGACCCAGTACTTC,CATAGTGGPQETQYF
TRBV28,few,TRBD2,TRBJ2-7,TGTGCCAGCAGGCCCATAGCGGGAGGTCGTTACGAGCAGTACTTC,CASRPIAGGRYEQYF
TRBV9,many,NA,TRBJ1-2,TGTGCCAGCAGCGTAGACTCGGCAGACTATGGCTACACCTTC,CASSVDSADYGYTF
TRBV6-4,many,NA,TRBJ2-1,TGTGCCAGCAGTGACCTCTTCTTC,CASSDLFF
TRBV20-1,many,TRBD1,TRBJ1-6,TGCAGTGCTTCCCGAGGAGGGGGCTCTGGTTCACCCCTCCACTTT,CSASRGGGSGSPLHF
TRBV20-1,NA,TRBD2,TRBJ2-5,TGCAGTGCTAGACTACCGGGTCTAGCGGGATTAGAGACCCAGTACTTC,CSARLPGLAGLETQYF
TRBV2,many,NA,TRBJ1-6,TGTGCCAGCAGTCAAGGGGGTAGTTCTCCACCCCTCCACTTT,CASSQGGSSPPLHF
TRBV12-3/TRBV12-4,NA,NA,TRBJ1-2,TGTGCCAGCAGTATCTACGGGGCAGGCGTCTACACCTTC,CASSIYGAGVYTF
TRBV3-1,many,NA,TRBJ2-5,TGTGCCAGCAGCCATCTAGAGACCCAGTACTTC,CASSHLETQYF
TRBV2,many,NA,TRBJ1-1,TGTGCCAGCCCGGGCTACACTGAAGCTTTCTTT,CASPGYTEAFF
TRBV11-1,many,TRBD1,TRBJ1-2,TGTGCCAGCAGCCTAGGACAGGGGGCGAGTAACTATGGCTACACCTTC,CASSLGQGASNYGYTF
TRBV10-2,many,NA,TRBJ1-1,TGCGCCATCCAGGGGAACACTGAAGCTTTCTTT,CAIQGNTEAFF
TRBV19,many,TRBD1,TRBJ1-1,TGTGCCAGTAAGGACCGGACAGGGTCCCCTGAAGCTTTCTTT,CASKDRTGSPEAFF
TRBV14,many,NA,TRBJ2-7,TGTGCCAGCAGCTCCCTAGCTGGAAGGGGATCCTACGAGCAGTACTTC,CASSSLAGRGSYEQYF